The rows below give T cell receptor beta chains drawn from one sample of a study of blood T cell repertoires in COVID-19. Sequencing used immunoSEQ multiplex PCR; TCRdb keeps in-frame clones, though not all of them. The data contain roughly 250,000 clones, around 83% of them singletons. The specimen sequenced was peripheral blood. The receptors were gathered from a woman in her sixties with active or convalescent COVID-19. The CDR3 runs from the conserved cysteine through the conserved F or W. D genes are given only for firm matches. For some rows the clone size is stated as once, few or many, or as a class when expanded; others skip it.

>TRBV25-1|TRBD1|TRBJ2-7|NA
TGTGCCAGCAGTGGGGACAGGGATTCCGAGCAGTACTTC
CASSGDRDSEQYF
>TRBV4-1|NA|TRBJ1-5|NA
TGCGCCAGCAGCCAGGAAGGACTGGGCAATCAGCCCCAGCATTTT
CASSQEGLGNQPQHF
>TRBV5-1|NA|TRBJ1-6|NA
TGCGCCAGCAGCGTACAGGACTCCTATAATTCACCCCTCCACTTT
CASSVQDSYNSPLHF
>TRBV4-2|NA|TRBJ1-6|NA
TGTGCCAGCAGCCAAGAGGCGGGGTCCTATAATTCACCCCTCCACTTT
CASSQEAGSYNSPLHF
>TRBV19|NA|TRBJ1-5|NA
TGTGCCAGTACCTCCGACGGGAACTTTAATCAGCCCCAGCATTTT
CASTSDGNFNQPQHF
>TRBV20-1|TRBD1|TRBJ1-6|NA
TGCAGTGCTAGTACCGGGACAGCTAATTCACCCCTCCACTTT
CSASTGTANSPLHF
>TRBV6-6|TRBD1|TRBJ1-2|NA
TGTGCCAGCGGCGGGACAGGGATTAACTATGGCTACACCTTC
CASGGTGINYGYTF
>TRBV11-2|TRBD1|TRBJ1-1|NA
TGTGCCAGCAGCTCGCTGGACAGGCTGAACACTGAAGCTTTCTTT
CASSSLDRLNTEAFF
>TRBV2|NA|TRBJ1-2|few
TGTGCCCTCGCCCAATGGGCCTCTCCTAACTATGGCTACACCTTC
CALAQWASPNYGYTF
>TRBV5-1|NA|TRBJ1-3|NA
TGCGCCAGCAGCTTGGAAGCCGTTGCGGGAAACACCATATATTTT
CASSLEAVAGNTIYF
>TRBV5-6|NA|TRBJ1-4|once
TGTGCCAGCAGCTTGAGGGGAGAAAAACTGTTTTTT
CASSLRGEKLFF
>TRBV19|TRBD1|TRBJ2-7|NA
TGTGCCAGTAGCCCATGGCCCTCGAACTCCGGGACAGGGGGCGGCGAGCAGTACTTC
CASSPWPSNSGTGGGEQYF
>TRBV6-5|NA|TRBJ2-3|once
TGTGCCACCCGCGGGGGCCTTAGCACAGATACGCAGTATTTT
CATRGGLSTDTQYF
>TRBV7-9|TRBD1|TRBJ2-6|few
TGTGCCAGCAGCTTTACCCCGGGACAGGGCGTCTCTGGGGCCAACGTCCTGACTTTC
CASSFTPGQGVSGANVLTF
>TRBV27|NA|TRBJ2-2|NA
TGTGCCAGCAGTCCCCCCACTAGCAACGCCGGGGAGCTGTTTTTT
CASSPPTSNAGELFF
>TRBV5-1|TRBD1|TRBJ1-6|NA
TGCGCCAGCAGCTTGGACAGGGGCTCACCCCTCCACTTT
CASSLDRGSPLHF
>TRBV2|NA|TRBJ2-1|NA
TGTGCCAGCAGTTACCGGGGGGCTGAGCAGTTCTTC
CASSYRGAEQFF
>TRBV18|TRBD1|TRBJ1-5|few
TGTGCCAGCTCACCACTGGCCGGGGACAGCCAGAATCAGCCCCAGCATTTT
CASSPLAGDSQNQPQHF
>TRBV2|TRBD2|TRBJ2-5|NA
TGTGCCAGCAGTGATGGGATTGCGGGGGGCGGGAAGACCCAGTACTTC
CASSDGIAGGGKTQYF
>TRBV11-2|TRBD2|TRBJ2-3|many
TGTGCCAGCGGGGGACTAGCGGGGGTGGGCACAGATACGCAGTATTTT
CASGGLAGVGTDTQYF
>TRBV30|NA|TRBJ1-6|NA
TGTGCCTGGAAGAGCTCCTATAATTCACCCCTCCACTTT
CAWKSSYNSPLHF
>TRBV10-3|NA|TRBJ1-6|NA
TGTGCCATTCGACAAGGGGGGGAACCCAATTCACCCCTCCACTTT
CAIRQGGEPNSPLHF
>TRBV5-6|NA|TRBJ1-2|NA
TGTGCCAGCAGCTTGGTAGCTAACTATGGCTACACCTTC
CASSLVANYGYTF
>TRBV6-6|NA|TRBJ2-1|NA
TGTGCCAGCAGTTCAGGGTTTGGTGAGCAGTTCTTC
CASSSGFGEQFF
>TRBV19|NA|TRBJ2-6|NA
TGTGCCAGTAGTGTTCAGGCGGGGGCGAGCTCTGGGGCCAACGTCCTGACTTTC
CASSVQAGASSGANVLTF